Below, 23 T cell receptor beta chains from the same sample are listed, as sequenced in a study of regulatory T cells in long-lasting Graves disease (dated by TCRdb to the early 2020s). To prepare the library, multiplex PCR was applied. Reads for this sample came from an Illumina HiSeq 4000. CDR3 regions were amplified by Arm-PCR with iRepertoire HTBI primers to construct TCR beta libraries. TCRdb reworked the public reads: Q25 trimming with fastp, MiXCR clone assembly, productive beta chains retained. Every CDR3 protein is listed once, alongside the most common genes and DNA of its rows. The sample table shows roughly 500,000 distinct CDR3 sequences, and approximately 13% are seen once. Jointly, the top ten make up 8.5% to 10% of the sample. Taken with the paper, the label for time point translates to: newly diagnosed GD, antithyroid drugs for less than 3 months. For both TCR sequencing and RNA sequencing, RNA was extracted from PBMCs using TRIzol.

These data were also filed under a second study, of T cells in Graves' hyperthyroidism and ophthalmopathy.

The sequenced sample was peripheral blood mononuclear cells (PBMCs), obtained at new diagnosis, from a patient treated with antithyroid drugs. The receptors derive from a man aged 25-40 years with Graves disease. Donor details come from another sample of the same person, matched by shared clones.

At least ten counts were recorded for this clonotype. CDR3 residues: CASTLRGGPGQFF. DNA for the CDR3: TGTGCCAGCACCCTAAGGGGAGGACCTGGGCAGTTCTTC. The chain employs TRBV12-3 or TRBV12-4 and TRBJ2-1; perhaps TRBD2 as D (6 bases). V lost 7 bases, J lost 12 bases, and 19 bases lay in between. The CDR3 contains 13 residues.

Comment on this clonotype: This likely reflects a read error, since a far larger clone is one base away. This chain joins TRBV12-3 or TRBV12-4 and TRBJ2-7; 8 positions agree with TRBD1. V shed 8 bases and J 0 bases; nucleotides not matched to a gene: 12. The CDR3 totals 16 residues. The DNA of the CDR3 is TGTGCCAGCGGCTCGCAGGGGGCGAGAAGCTCCTACGAGCAGTACTTC. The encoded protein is CASGSQGARSSYEQYF.

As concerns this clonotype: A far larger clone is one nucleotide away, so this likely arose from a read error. The CDR3 reads CANSRPGQRAGNEQFF. DNA for the CDR3: TGTGCCAACAGCCGGCCTGGACAGCGCGCGGGCAATGAGCAGTTCTTC. The V call is TRBV2, the J call TRBJ2-1; D is perhaps TRBD1 (6 bases). V was cut by 10 bases and J by 6 bases, with 25 bases left in between. The CDR3 covers 16 residues. Germline loops: CDR1 SNHLY, CDR2 FYNNEI. The complete variable domain, with remaining parts taken from reference TRBV2 and TRBJ2-1, reads EPEVTQTPSHQVTQMGQEVILRCVPISNHLYFYWYRQILGQKVEFLVSFYNNEISEKSEIFDDQFSVERPDGSNFTLKIRSTKLEDSAMYFCANSRPGQRAGNEQFFGPGTRLTVL.

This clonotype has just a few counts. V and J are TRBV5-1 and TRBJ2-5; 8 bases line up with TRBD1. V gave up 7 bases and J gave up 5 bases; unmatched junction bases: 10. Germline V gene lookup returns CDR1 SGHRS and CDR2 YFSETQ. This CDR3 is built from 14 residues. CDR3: CASGPGTGAETQYF. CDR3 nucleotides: TGCGCCAGCGGTCCGGGGACAGGAGCGGAGACCCAGTACTTC.

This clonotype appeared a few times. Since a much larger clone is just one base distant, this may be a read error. CDR3 sequence (DNA): TGTGCCAGCAGTTCCCCGGCTAACCGGGATGAGCAGTTCTTC. It codes for CASSSPANRDEQFF. The J gene is TRBJ2-1, the V gene TRBV27, with D hard to call. Trimming shortened V by 4 bases and J by 8 bases, and 15 bases separated the two germline ends. The CDR3 covers 14 residues. CDR1 MNHEY and CDR2 SMNVEV come from the germline V gene (reference sequence).

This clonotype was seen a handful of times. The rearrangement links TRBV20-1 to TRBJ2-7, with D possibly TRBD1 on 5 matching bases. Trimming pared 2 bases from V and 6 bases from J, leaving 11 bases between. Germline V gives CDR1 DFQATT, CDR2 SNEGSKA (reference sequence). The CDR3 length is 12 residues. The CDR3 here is CSARSGIGEQYF. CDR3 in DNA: TGCAGTGCTAGATCAGGGATCGGCGAGCAGTACTTC.

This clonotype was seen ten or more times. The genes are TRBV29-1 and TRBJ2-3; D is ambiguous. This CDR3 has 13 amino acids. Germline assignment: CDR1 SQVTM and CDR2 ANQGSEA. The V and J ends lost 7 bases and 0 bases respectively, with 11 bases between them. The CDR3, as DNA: TGCAGCGGTTCCGGCGGAAGCACAGATACGCAGTATTTT. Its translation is CSGSGGSTDTQYF.

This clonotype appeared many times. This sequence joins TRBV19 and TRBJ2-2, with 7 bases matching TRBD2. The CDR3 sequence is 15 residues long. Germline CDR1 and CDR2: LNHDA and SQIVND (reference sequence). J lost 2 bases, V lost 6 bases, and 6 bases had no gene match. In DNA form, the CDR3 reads TGTGCCAGTAGGTTGGGGGACTACAACACCGGGGAGCTGTTTTTT. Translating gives CASRLGDYNTGELFF. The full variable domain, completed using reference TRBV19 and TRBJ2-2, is DGGITQSPKYLFRKEGQNVTLSCEQNLNHDAMYWYRQDPGQGLRLIYYSQIVNDFQKGDIAEGYSVSREKKESFPLTVTSAQKNPTAFYLCASRLGDYNTGELFFGEGSRLTVL.

The CDR3 is CASSDLPGRTNTGELFF. The CDR3 bases are TGTGCCAGCAGTGATTTGCCGGGACGAACGAACACCGGGGAGCTGTTTTTT. The chain recombines TRBV27 with TRBJ2-2; D possibly uses TRBD1 or TRBD2 (5 bases each). The V gene's germline CDR1 is MNHEY and CDR2 SMNVEV (reference sequence). V was cut by 5 bases and J by 0 bases, with 16 bases left in between. There are 17 residues in the CDR3.

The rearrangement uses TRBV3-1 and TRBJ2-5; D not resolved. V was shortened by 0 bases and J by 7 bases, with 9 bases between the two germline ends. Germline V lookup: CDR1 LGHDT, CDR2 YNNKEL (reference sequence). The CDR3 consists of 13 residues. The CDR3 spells CASSQEGTSTQYF. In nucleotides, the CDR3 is TGTGCCAGCAGCCAAGAAGGCACATCGACCCAGTACTTC.

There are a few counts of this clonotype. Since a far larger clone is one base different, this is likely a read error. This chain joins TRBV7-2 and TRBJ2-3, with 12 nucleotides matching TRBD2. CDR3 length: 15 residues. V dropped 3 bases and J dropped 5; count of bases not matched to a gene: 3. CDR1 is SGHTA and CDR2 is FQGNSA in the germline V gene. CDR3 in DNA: TGTGCCAGCAGCTTGCTGGGACTAGCGGGAGATACGCAGTATTTT. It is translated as CASSLLGLAGDTQYF.

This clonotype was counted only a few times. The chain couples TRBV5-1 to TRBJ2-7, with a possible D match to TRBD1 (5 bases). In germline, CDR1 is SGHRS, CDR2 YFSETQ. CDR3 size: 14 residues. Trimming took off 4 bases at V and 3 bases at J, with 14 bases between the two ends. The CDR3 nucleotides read TGCGCCAGCAGCCCGGACACTATACTCTACGAGCAGTACTTC. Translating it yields CASSPDTILYEQYF.

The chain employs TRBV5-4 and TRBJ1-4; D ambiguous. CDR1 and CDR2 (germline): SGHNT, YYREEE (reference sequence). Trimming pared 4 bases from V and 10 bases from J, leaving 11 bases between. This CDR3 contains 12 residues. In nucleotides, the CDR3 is TGTGCCAGCAGCAGTTATGGAGGAAAACTGTTTTTT. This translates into CASSSYGGKLFF.

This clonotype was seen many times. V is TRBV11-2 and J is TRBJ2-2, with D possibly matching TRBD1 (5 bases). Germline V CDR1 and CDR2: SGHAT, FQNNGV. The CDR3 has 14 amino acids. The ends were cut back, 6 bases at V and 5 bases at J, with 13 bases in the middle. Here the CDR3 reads CASSSRQRTGELFF. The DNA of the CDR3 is TGTGCCAGCAGTTCCCGACAGAGGACCGGGGAGCTGTTTTTT.

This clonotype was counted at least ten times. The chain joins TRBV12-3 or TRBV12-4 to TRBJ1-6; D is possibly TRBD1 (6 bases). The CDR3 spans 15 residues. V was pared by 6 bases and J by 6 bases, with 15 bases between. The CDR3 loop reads CASSQGFQANSPLHF. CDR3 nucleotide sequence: TGTGCCAGCAGCCAGGGGTTTCAGGCTAATTCACCCCTCCACTTT.

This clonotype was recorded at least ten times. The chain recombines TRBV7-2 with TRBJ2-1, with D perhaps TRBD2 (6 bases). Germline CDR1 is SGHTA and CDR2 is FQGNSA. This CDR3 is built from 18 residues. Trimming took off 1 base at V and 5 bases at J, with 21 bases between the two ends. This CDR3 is CASSLGRGLSLVNNEQFF. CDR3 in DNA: TGTGCCAGCAGCTTAGGGCGGGGACTCTCTTTAGTAAACAATGAGCAGTTCTTC.

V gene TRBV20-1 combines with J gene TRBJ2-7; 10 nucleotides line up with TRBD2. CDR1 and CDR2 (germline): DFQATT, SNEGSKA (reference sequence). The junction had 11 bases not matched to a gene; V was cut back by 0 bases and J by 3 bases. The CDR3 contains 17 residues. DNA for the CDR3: TGCAGTGCTAGAGATCAGTTCGGGCGGACTAGCGGCTACGAGCAGTACTTC. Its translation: CSARDQFGRTSGYEQYF.

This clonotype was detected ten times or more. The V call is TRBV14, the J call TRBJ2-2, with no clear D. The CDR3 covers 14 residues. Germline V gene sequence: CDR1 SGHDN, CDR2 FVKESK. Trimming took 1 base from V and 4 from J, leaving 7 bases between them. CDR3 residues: CASSQVGITGELFF. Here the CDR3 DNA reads TGTGCCAGCAGCCAAGTCGGTATCACCGGGGAGCTGTTTTTT.

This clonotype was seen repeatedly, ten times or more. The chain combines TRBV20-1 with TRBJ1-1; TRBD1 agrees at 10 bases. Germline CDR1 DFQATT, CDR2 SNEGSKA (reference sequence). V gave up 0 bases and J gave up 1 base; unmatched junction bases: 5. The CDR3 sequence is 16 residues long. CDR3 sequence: CSARDRDRGWNTEAFF. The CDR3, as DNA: TGCAGTGCTAGAGACAGGGACAGGGGATGGAACACTGAAGCTTTCTTT.

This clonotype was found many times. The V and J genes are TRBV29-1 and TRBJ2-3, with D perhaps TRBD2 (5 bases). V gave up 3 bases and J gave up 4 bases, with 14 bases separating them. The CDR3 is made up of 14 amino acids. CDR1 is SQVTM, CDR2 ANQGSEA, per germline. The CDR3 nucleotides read TGCAGCGTTGAGTCGGGGAAAGTGGCAGATACGCAGTATTTT. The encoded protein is CSVESGKVADTQYF.

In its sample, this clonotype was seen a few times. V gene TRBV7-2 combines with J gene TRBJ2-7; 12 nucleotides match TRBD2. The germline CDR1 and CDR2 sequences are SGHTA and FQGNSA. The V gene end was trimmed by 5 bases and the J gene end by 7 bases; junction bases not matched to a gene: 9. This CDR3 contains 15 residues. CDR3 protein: CASSTRLAGVEEQYF. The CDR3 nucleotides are TGTGCCAGCAGCACTAGACTAGCGGGAGTTGAGGAGCAGTACTTC. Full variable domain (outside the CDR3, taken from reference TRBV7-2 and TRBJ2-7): GAGVSQSPSNKVTEKGKDVELRCDPISGHTALYWYRQSLGQGLEFLIYFQGNSAPDKSGLPSDRFSAERTGGSVSTLTIQRTQQEDSAVYLCASSTRLAGVEEQYFGPGTRLTVT.

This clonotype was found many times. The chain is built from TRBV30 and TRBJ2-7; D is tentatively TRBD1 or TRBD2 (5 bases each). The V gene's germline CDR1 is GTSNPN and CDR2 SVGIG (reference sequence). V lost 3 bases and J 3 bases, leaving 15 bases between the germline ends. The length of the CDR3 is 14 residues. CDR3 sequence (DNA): TGTGCCTGGAGACTCCGGGACCGCCGCTACGAGCAGTACTTC. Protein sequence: CAWRLRDRRYEQYF.

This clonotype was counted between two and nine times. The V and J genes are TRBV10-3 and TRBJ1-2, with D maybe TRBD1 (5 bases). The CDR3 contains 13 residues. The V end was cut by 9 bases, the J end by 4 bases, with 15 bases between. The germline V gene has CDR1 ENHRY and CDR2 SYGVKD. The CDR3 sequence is CAIGREGSYGYTF. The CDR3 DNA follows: TGTGCCATAGGCCGGGAGGGGTCCTATGGCTACACCTTC.